This T cell receptor (beta chain) was observed in a study of T cell responses to AZD1222 COVID-19 vaccine. Repertoires were generated with immunoSEQ multiplex PCR, while TCRdb's copy carries only in-frame clones and drops some. The table lists nearly 95,000 clones, 85% to 90% of them singletons, with roughly 2.4% in the top ten. This CDR3 has 15 residues. V lost 1 base and J 7 bases, leaving 13 bases between the germline ends. CDR1 is KGHDR, CDR2 SFDVKD, per germline. The sample here was peripheral blood, taken 28 days after the second AZD1222 dose. V usage is TRBV24-1 and J usage is TRBJ1-5, with a tentative D call TRBD1 (5 bases). This TCR came from an adult who received the AZD1222 COVID-19 vaccine. CDR3: CATSDFDSFRQPQHF. CDR3 DNA sequence: TGTGCCACCAGTGATTTCGACAGTTTTAGACAGCCCCAGCATTTT.